The sequence of this T cell receptor (beta chain) was determined in a study of control samples from healthy donors and cancer patients (dated by TCRdb to about 2020). Notes on this clone: The antigen it recognizes is unknown. Per-base quality was not reported, and no clone a single base away is much larger than it.

Libraries were built with the immunoSEQ multiplex PCR assay. Held by TCRdb, this immuneACCESS table contains in-frame sequences only and omits some clones. Under half of the omission traces to an unresolved V gene where checked; the cause of the rest is unknown. The sample table contains 15,000 to 20,000 clones; only one count was recorded for about 89% of them. The ten largest clones represent about 34% of the sample. Input material: PBMCs. The source of this sequence is a man in his sixties with head and neck cancer.

The CDR3 protein: CASSHGQTFYEQYF. In nucleotide form, the sequence is TGTGCCAGCAGCCACGGACAGACGTTCTACGAGCAGTACTTC. The sequence joins TRBV16 to TRBJ2-7, with a tentative D gene TRBD1 over 6 matching bases. In the germline V gene, CDR1 corresponds to KGHSY and CDR2 to FQNENV. The junction shows trimming of 3 bases on V and 3 bases on J, plus 12 bases between the germline ends. Reading from cysteine to phenylalanine, the CDR3 counts 14 amino acids. Only the CDR3 DNA is retained, 42 bases long and in frame from the first base.